The source of this T cell receptor beta chain is a study of CD4 T cells in relation to SARS-CoV-2 and coronaviruses. Overall study: After about nine days of antigen culture, PBMC TCR beta CDR3s were sequenced. Convalescent donors were aged 21 to 72, with median roughly 42 years.

Findings and caveats of the study: Crossreactive clones expanded significantly less to SARS-CoV-2 than monoreactive clones.

The CDR3 runs to 13 residues. Assay used: immunoSEQ multiplex PCR; TCRdb lists only in-frame clones, some missing. The data contain 37,000 or so clones, 82% of them singletons. Comments on this clone: Its antigen is currently unknown.

Sample: naive CD4+ T cells from PBMCs, cultured in vitro. Sample subset: naive CD4+ T cells isolated by negative enrichment. The V and J genes are TRBV21-1 and TRBJ1-2. TRBV21-1 constitutes a pseudogene. This clonotype was obtained from an adult with COVID-19. CDR3 in amino acids: CASSKVLGEGYTF. CDR3 nucleotide sequence: TGTGCCAGCAGCAAAGTGCTGGGGGAAGGCTACACCTTC.